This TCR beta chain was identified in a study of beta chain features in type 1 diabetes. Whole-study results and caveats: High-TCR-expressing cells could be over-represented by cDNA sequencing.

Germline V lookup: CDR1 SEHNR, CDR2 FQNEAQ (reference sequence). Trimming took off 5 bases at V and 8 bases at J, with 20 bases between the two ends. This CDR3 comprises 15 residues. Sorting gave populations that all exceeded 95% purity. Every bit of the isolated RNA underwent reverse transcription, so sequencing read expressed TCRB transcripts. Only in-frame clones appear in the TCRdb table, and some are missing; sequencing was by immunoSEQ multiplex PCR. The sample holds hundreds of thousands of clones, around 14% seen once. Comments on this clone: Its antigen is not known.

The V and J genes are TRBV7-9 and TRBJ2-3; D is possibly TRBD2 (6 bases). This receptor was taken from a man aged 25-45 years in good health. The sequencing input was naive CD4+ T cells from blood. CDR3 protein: CASSPTVAGRGTQYF. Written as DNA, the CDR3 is TGTGCCAGCAGCCCTACCGTTGCGGGACGGGGTACGCAGTATTTT.